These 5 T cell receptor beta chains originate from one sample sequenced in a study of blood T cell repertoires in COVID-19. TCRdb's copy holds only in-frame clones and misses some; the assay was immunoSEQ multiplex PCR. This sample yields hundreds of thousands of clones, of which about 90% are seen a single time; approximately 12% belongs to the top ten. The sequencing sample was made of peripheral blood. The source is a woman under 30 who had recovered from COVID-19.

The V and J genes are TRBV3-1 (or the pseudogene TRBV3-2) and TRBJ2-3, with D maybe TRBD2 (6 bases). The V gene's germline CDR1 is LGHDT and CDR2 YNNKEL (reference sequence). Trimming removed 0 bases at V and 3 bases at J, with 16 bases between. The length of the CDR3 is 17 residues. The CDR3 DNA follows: TGTGCCAGCAGCCAAGAAAGGGATTGGCTAGCGACAGATACGCAGTATTTT. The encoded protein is CASSQERDWLATDTQYF.

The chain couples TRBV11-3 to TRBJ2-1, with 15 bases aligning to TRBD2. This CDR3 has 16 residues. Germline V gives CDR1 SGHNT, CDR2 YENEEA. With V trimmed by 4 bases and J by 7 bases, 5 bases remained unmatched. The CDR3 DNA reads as TGTGCCAGCAGCTCCCCGGGACTAGCGGGGGGAAATGAGCAGTTCTTC. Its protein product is CASSSPGLAGGNEQFF.

For the CDR3, the DNA is TGTGCCAGTAGTCCCCGGACTAGCGGGAGGTCCTACGAGCAGTACTTC. Its translation: CASSPRTSGRSYEQYF. The gene calls are TRBV19 and TRBJ2-7; 14 bases are shared with TRBD2. Germline CDR1 is LNHDA and CDR2 is SQIVND (reference sequence). The V and J ends lost 5 bases and 1 base, in that order; junction bases with no gene match: 4. CDR3 length equals 16 residues. Drawing the rest from reference TRBV19 and TRBJ2-7, the complete variable domain is DGGITQSPKYLFRKEGQNVTLSCEQNLNHDAMYWYRQDPGQGLRLIYYSQIVNDFQKGDIAEGYSVSREKKESFPLTVTSAQKNPTAFYLCASSPRTSGRSYEQYFGPGTRLTVT.

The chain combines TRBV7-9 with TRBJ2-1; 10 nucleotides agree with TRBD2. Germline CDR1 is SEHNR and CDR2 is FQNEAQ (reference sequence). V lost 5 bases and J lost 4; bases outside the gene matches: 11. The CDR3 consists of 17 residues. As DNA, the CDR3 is TGTGCCAGCAGCCCAGATGGCCTAGCGGGAGAATACAATGAGCAGTTCTTC. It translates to CASSPDGLAGEYNEQFF.

The CDR3 protein is CASSIGKSSYNEQFF. DNA of the CDR3: TGTGCCAGTAGTATAGGAAAGAGCTCCTACAATGAGCAGTTCTTC. The chain recombines TRBV19 with TRBJ2-1; the D is unclear. The ends were cut back, 1 base at V and 0 bases at J, with 7 bases in the middle. CDR1 and CDR2 (germline): LNHDA, SQIVND (reference sequence). CDR3 length: 15 amino acids. Supplemented by reference TRBV19 and TRBJ2-1, the full variable domain reads DGGITQSPKYLFRKEGQNVTLSCEQNLNHDAMYWYRQDPGQGLRLIYYSQIVNDFQKGDIAEGYSVSREKKESFPLTVTSAQKNPTAFYLCASSIGKSSYNEQFFGPGTRLTVL.